A single sample gave rise to the 23 T cell receptor beta chains below, sequenced in a study of molecular identifiers for immune sequencing clone quantification. TCRdb fed the PCR reads into MiXCR, producing one record per CDR3 protein. The sample lists roughly 320,000 distinct CDR3 sequences; about 21% were seen once. Sequenced input: naive CD8+ T cells from blood, with Jurkat cell RNA spiked in. Subset specified: FACS-sorted CD8+CD4-CCR7+CD45RA+ naive T cells. The receptors originated from a human donor in good health. Some libraries in this study had Jurkat cell RNA spiked in.

This clonotype was counted ten times or more. The chain couples TRBV11-2 to TRBJ2-1, with 9 bases fitting TRBD2. The germline V gene encodes CDR1 SGHAT and CDR2 FQNNGV. The ends lost 11 bases at V and 6 bases at J; junction bases unmatched: 8. The CDR3 runs 13 residues. The CDR3 nucleotides read TGTGCCGGAAAGACTAGCGGTACCAATGAGCAGTTCTTC. Protein product: CAGKTSGTNEQFF.

This clonotype was seen many times. The chain employs TRBV25-1 and TRBJ2-2; D call uncertain. This CDR3 is built from 15 residues. Germline CDR1 and CDR2: MGHDK and SYGVNS. V gave up 8 bases and J gave up 4 bases, with 17 bases separating them. The CDR3 spells CASPISPRPTGELFF. CDR3 nucleotides: TGTGCCAGCCCTATTTCCCCTCGCCCCACCGGGGAGCTGTTTTTT. The full variable domain, completed using reference TRBV25-1 and TRBJ2-2, is EADIYQTPRYLVIGTGKKITLECSQTMGHDKMYWYQQDPGMELHLIHYSYGVNSTEKGDLSSESTVSRIRTEHFPLTLESARPSHTSQYLCASPISPRPTGELFFGEGSRLTVL.

The table lists this clonotype with a count of one. A much larger clonotype is one base distant, so this may be a read error. The chain joins TRBV6-5 to TRBJ2-1; TRBD1 is a possible D gene (5 bases). Germline V gene sequence: CDR1 MNHEY, CDR2 SVGAGI. The CDR3 contains 14 residues. The CDR3 loop reads CAGREPLGDNEQFF. The CDR3 DNA follows: TGTGCCGGCAGGGAACCTCTAGGGGACAATGAGCAGTTCTTC.

The chain carries TRBV6-2 or TRBV6-3 and TRBJ1-5, with 9 bases lining up with TRBD1. After removal of 6 bases from V and 4 bases from J, the junction contained 7 bases not matched to a gene. This CDR3 has 15 residues. Looked up from germline, CDR1 is MNHEY and CDR2 is SVGEGT. The CDR3 nucleotides read TGTGCCAGCAGCCCACAGGGGGCTCCAAATCAGCCCCAGCATTTT. It translates to CASSPQGAPNQPQHF.

This clonotype was seen repeatedly, ten times or more. The V gene is TRBV5-4, the J gene TRBJ2-7; 11 bases agree with TRBD2. The CDR3 runs to 16 residues. After removal of 3 bases from V and 7 bases from J, the junction contained 12 bases not matched to a gene. The germline gives CDR1 SGHNT, CDR2 YYREEE (reference sequence). The CDR3 DNA reads as TGTGCCAGCAGCTCGGGACTAGCGGAGCTGTTCGAGGAGCAGTACTTC. It yields the protein CASSSGLAELFEEQYF.

Comment on this clonotype: A read error may be the cause here, since a much bigger clone is one base away. The chain is built from TRBV7-2 and TRBJ2-1, with 9 nucleotides matching TRBD2. V gave up 5 bases and J gave up 2 bases; unmatched junction bases: 4. CDR1 and CDR2 (germline): SGHTA, FQGNSA. The CDR3 has 15 amino acids. CDR3: CASSPSGRPYNEQFF. In DNA, the CDR3 is TGTGCCAGCAGCCCAAGCGGGAGGCCCTACAATGAGCAGTTCTTC.

Only a few counts were recorded for this clonotype. This chain connects TRBV19 to TRBJ2-3; TRBD2 matches at 9 bases. The CDR3 has 18 residues. V shed 7 bases, J shed 4 bases, and the junction held 18 bases outside the gene matches. Per germline, CDR1 LNHDA and CDR2 SQIVND (reference sequence). CDR3 sequence reads: CASTHTPWAGGPPDTQYF. The CDR3, as DNA: TGTGCCAGTACGCACACTCCCTGGGCGGGAGGGCCCCCAGATACGCAGTATTTT.

The gene calls are TRBV4-1 and TRBJ2-3; perhaps TRBD2 as D (5 bases). The CDR3 is made up of 14 amino acids. Looked up from germline, CDR1 is MGHRA and CDR2 is YSYEKL. The V end lost 5 bases, the J end lost 1 base, and 10 bases lay between the germline ends. Here the CDR3 reads CASSGGLRTDTQYF. The CDR3 bases are TGCGCCAGCAGCGGCGGACTTCGCACAGATACGCAGTATTTT.

This clonotype showed up many times. The rearrangement links TRBV6-4 to TRBJ2-1; 7 bases align to TRBD2. The CDR3 has 13 amino acids. CDR1 and CDR2 (germline): MRHNA, SNTAGT. The V and J ends lost 7 bases and 4 bases, in that order; junction bases with no gene match: 4. The CDR3 spells CASIERGYNEQFF. DNA for the CDR3: TGTGCCAGCATAGAGCGGGGATACAATGAGCAGTTCTTC.

The chain carries TRBV27 and TRBJ2-7, with TRBD1 matching 7 bases. Germline V gene lookup returns CDR1 MNHEY and CDR2 SMNVEV (reference sequence). Trimming at V came to 5 bases and at J to 3 bases, leaving 4 bases not matched to a gene. The CDR3 totals 13 residues. CDR3 residues: CASSLQGVYEQYF. In nucleotides, the CDR3 is TGTGCCAGCAGTCTCCAGGGGGTCTACGAGCAGTACTTC.

This clonotype has a count of ten or more. The CDR3 region is CASSPSGGAGQPQHF. In DNA form, the CDR3 reads TGTGCCAGCAGCCCTAGTGGGGGGGCAGGGCAGCCCCAGCATTTT. V is TRBV7-9 and J is TRBJ1-5; weak D call: TRBD1 (6 bases). The CDR3 runs 15 residues. The germline V gene has CDR1 SEHNR and CDR2 FQNEAQ (reference sequence). V was cut by 5 bases and J by 7 bases, with 18 bases left in between. Looking up the rest from reference TRBV7-9 and TRBJ1-5 gives the full variable domain: DTGVSQNPRHKITKRGQNVTFRCDPISEHNRLYWYRQTLGQGPEFLTYFQNEAQLEKSRLLSDRFSAERPKGSFSTLEIQRTEQGDSAMYLCASSPSGGAGQPQHFGDGTRLSIL.

Comments on this clonotype: Just one base apart from a much larger clone, this may be a read error. V gene TRBV28 combines with J gene TRBJ1-5; D is uncertain. The CDR3 totals 15 residues. Germline V gene data show CDR1 as MDHEN and CDR2 as SYDVKM. The chain's CDR3 is CASSKVTNSNQPPHF. The CDR3 nucleotides are TGTGCCAGCAGTAAGGTTACTAACAGCAATCAGCCCCCGCATTTT.

The sample holds many counts of this clonotype. This chain connects TRBV12-3 or TRBV12-4 to TRBJ1-6; 8 bases match TRBD1. The V and J ends lost 5 bases and 10 bases, in that order; junction bases with no gene match: 10. The CDR3 runs 15 residues. Here the CDR3 DNA reads TGTGCCAGCAGTCCTGGACAGGGCATAGTGTCACCCCTCCACTTT. Its protein product is CASSPGQGIVSPLHF.

The rearrangement uses TRBV5-5 and TRBJ1-1; tentative D call: TRBD1 (6 bases). CDR3 size: 14 residues. The V gene lost 2 bases and the J gene lost 6 bases, with 14 bases spanning the gap. The V gene's germline CDR1 is SGHKS and CDR2 YYEKEE (reference sequence). The CDR3 DNA follows: TGTGCCAGCAGCTTCCAGGGGTTGCGGGCTGAAGCTTTCTTT. Protein: CASSFQGLRAEAFF.

This clonotype was detected only a few times. V and J are TRBV4-2 and TRBJ2-3, with TRBD2 matching over 10 bases. The germline V gene encodes CDR1 LGHNA and CDR2 YNFKEQ. The CDR3 runs to 17 residues. V shed 4 bases and J 1 base; nucleotides not matched to a gene: 8. The CDR3 loop reads CASSLWTGTSGTDTQYF. The CDR3 DNA reads TGTGCCAGCAGCCTCTGGACAGGGACTAGCGGCACAGATACGCAGTATTTT.

The chain is built from TRBV25-1 and TRBJ2-1, with D perhaps TRBD1 (6 bases). CDR3 size: 15 residues. Trimming took off 8 bases at V and 5 bases at J, with 19 bases between the two ends. Germline loops: CDR1 MGHDK, CDR2 SYGVNS. The CDR3 reads CASSSGVSGDNEQFF. DNA for the CDR3: TGTGCCAGCTCCTCAGGGGTTAGTGGTGACAATGAGCAGTTCTTC.

This clonotype was seen at least ten times. This sequence joins TRBV5-5 and TRBJ2-7; 11 bases are a match to TRBD1. Germline V gene sequence: CDR1 SGHKS, CDR2 YYEKEE (reference sequence). This CDR3 region has 15 residues. The V gene end was trimmed by 4 bases and the J gene end by 3 bases; junction bases not matched to a gene: 6. DNA of the CDR3: TGTGCCAGCAGCCAAGGACAGGGGGCAGGCTACGAGCAGTACTTC. Translated: CASSQGQGAGYEQYF.

This clonotype has at least ten counts. The CDR3 DNA reads as TGTGCCAGCAGCTCGTACCCCGTCGGGAATGAGCAGTTCTTC. As protein: CASSSYPVGNEQFF. The J gene is TRBJ2-1, the V gene TRBV7-9; D is uncertain. The CDR3 runs 14 residues. Germline values: CDR1 SEHNR, CDR2 FQNEAQ (reference sequence). V was pared by 4 bases and J by 7 bases, with 14 bases between.

This clonotype was seen a few times. The genes are TRBV18 and TRBJ2-1; 7 nucleotides agree with TRBD1. The germline CDR1 and CDR2 sequences are KGHSH and LQKENI. The CDR3 is 15 amino acids. The V segment lost 4 bases and the J segment 7 bases; nucleotides outside the gene matches: 10. The CDR3 reads CASSHGAGGWNEQFF. Written as DNA, the CDR3 is TGTGCCAGCTCACACGGCGCAGGGGGTTGGAATGAGCAGTTCTTC.

Note on this clonotype: Given the absence of the conserved phenylalanine or tryptophan at the CDR3 end, a read error is likely. This chain connects TRBV27 to TRBJ2-2; D call uncertain. Germline V gene data show CDR1 as MNHEY and CDR2 as SMNVEV (reference sequence). CDR3 length: 15 residues. CDR3 in DNA: TGTGCCAGCGGTTTATATAACACATTCACCGGGGAGCTGTTTTGT. It yields the protein CASGLYNTFTGELFC.

There are many counts of this clonotype. This sequence joins TRBV20-1 and TRBJ2-7; maybe TRBD2 (6 bases). Trimming removed 7 bases from V and 4 bases from J, with 17 bases in between. The CDR3 has 13 amino acids. CDR1 is DFQATT, CDR2 SNEGSKA, per germline (reference sequence). CDR3 sequence reads: CSVSWAGLYEQYF. In DNA, the CDR3 is TGCAGTGTCTCATGGGCAGGACTATACGAGCAGTACTTC.

This clonotype was found many times. This sequence joins TRBV7-9 and TRBJ1-1, with D maybe TRBD1 (5 bases). CDR1 and CDR2 from the germline V gene are SEHNR and FQNEAQ (reference sequence). There are 15 residues in the CDR3. Deletions cut 7 bases from V and 1 base from J, with 16 bases between. Written as DNA, the CDR3 is TGTGCCAGCACCCAATCCACAGGAGAGAACACTGAAGCTTTCTTT. As protein: CASTQSTGENTEAFF.

The genes are TRBV2 and TRBJ2-4; 10 nucleotides match TRBD2. This CDR3 spans 16 amino acids. Germline values: CDR1 SNHLY, CDR2 FYNNEI. V dropped 5 bases and J dropped 3; count of bases not matched to a gene: 7. The CDR3 is CASSIGLAANKNIQYF. Written as DNA, the CDR3 is TGTGCCAGCAGTATAGGACTAGCGGCCAACAAAAACATTCAGTACTTC. Filled out from reference TRBV2 and TRBJ2-4, the complete variable domain reads EPEVTQTPSHQVTQMGQEVILRCVPISNHLYFYWYRQILGQKVEFLVSFYNNEISEKSEIFDDQFSVERPDGSNFTLKIRSTKLEDSAMYFCASSIGLAANKNIQYFGAGTRLSVL.